This TCR beta chain was identified in a study of shared clonotypes between healthy human individuals. Study-wide background: Plates per donor: three CD4 naive, three CD4 memory, two CD8 naive, one CD8 memory.

Recent acute infections and vaccinations were absent in the healthy HIV-negative adult donors. Study-level points and caveats: Relative to memory subsets, naive subsets generally showed larger estimated richness. Roughly 4.7% was the fraction of naive CD4 clonotypes found shared across several donors.

Generated by immunoSEQ multiplex PCR, the TCRdb table keeps only in-frame clones and is missing some. This table has about 1.5 million clones, nearly 99% appearing once. As to this clone: The antigen is not known.

Trimming shortened V by 3 bases and J by 7 bases, and 13 bases separated the two germline ends. Germline CDR1 and CDR2: WNHNN and SYGVQD (reference sequence). This CDR3 has 14 amino acids. The source material was naive CD4+ T cells sorted from blood. Subset described: CD45RA+ positively selected. This sequence joins TRBV10-1 and TRBJ2-1, with D perhaps TRBD1 or TRBD2 (5 bases each). The receptor was isolated from a man aged 25 to 45 in good health. CDR3 coding DNA: TGCGCCAGCAGTGACGGGGCGAATAGGAATGAGCAGTTCTTC. It codes for CASSDGANRNEQFF.